This T cell receptor (beta chain) was sequenced during a study of PD-L1 blockade in urothelial cancer (dated by TCRdb to between 2016 and 2019). With respect to the entire study: Therapy was started in the mid-2010s for all patients, and atezolizumab 1,200 mg was administered intravenously every 3 weeks. Durable clinical benefit was achieved by nine patients but not by the remaining 20. A median of about 150,000 T cells and approximately 86,000 unique TCRs was obtained from blood samples, and a median clonality of roughly 0.074 was observed. About 85% of the roughly 29 patients were males with bladder-origin urothelial cancer, and 18 of 29 reported a prior smoking history. Whole exome sequencing and RNA sequencing of pretreatment tumors were performed alongside TCR sequencing in the same patients. An ECOG performance status of 0 or 1 was recorded for the patients, and 0 to 3 prior chemotherapy regimens had been received by the patients. Blood samples were analyzed 3 weeks after the start of treatment (second dose) and 6 weeks after the start of treatment. Progression-free survival longer than 6 months counted as durable clinical benefit, and TCR features were additionally tested against both progression-free and overall survival. Pretreatment blood TCR-seq was available for 27 to 30 patients, at least one posttreatment blood collection was obtained for around 24 patients, and tumor TCR-seq was available for around 24 patients. Pretreatment tumor samples and matched peripheral blood, collected serially before and after atezolizumab treatment, underwent TCR sequencing. An exploratory multi-omic analysis was conducted of the somatic, immune and clinical correlates of response to PD-L1 blockade with atezolizumab in urothelial cancer. General conclusions and limits of the study: Improved progression-free and overall survival was found to be associated with pretreatment peripheral blood TCR clonality below the median. Because of the small sample size (n ≈ 27) and the many exploratory analyses performed, the results are intended to be regarded as hypothesis-generating. Patients with durable benefit showed greater expansion of tumor-associated TCR clones in peripheral blood 3 weeks after starting treatment (n of about 20, p = 0.022).

On this clone itself: Its antigen remains undetermined. Per-base qualities were not stored, and no clone one base away is much larger.

To estimate absolute template abundance from read counts, synthetic TCR analog templates were spiked into each PCR. The immunoSEQ assay was used to amplify TCRbeta CDR3 regions from genomic DNA with bias-controlled V and J gene primers. Rearranged TCRbeta segments were sequenced at approximately 20X coverage. In the authors' own workflow: Clustering was used to correct sequencing errors, and CDR3s were annotated against IMGT so that V, D and J genes could be assigned. Only productive TCRbeta rearrangements were used in downstream analyses, excluding out-of-frame or stop-codon sequences. Clonality was computed as one minus Shannon entropy normalized by the log of the number of unique productive sequences. Fisher's exact test with Benjamini-Hochberg correction, using a cutoff of adjusted p below 0.01, was how clones that differed between time points or between blood and tumor were identified. What TCRdb holds here is the immuneACCESS table cut down to in-frame rearrangements. Part of the clones is not present; checked against another copy, under half of the missing clones reflect an unresolved V gene, and the others are unexplained. V and J calls and clone size are given by that table; D and trimming were obtained from the DNA. This sample gives over 100,000 clones in total; approximately 84% of them show up just once. The ten biggest clones cover roughly 3.5% of the sample.

The germline V gene supplies CDR1 SGHDT and CDR2 YYEEEE. Compared with germline, V lacks 3 bases and J lacks 4 bases; bases without a gene match: 6. Reading from cysteine to phenylalanine, the CDR3 counts 14 amino acids. The CDR3 DNA has 42 bases and is translated from base 1. The time point label on this specimen signifies: pretreatment peripheral blood. A total of around 30 patients with locally advanced or metastatic urothelial carcinoma, treated at Memorial Sloan Kettering on a trial protocol, made up the cohort. Peripheral blood mononuclear cells were collected from each patient pretreatment and during treatment, giving between 1 and 8 total time points per patient. The Qiagen DNeasy Blood extraction kit was used to purify genomic DNA from total PBMCs and from tumor samples. PBMCs were collected pretreatment and during treatment, and were isolated and stored as previously described.

The receptor's source is a middle-aged man with urothelial cancer. This chain is built from TRBV5-6 and TRBJ2-5, with 7 central nucleotides matching TRBD2. This specimen was PBMCs, taken around atezolizumab (anti-PD-L1) treatment. The nucleotide sequence is given as TGTGCCAGCAGCTCGCAGGGAGGGAGAGAGACCCAGTACTTC. This sequence encodes CASSSQGGRETQYF. Supplemented by the reference TRBV5-6 and TRBJ2-5 proteins around the CDR3, the complete variable domain is DAGVTQSPTHLIKTRGQQVTLRCSPKSGHDTVSWYQQALGQGPQFIFQYYEEEERQRGNFPDRFSGHQFPNYSSELNVNALLLGDSALYLCASSSQGGRETQYFGPGTRLLVL.